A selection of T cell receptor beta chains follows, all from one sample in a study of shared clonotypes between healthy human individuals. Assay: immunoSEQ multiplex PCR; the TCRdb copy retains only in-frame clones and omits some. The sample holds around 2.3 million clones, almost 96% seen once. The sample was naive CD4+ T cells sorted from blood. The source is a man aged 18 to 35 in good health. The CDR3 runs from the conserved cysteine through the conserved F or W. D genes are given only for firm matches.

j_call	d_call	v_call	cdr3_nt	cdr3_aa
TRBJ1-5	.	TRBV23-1	TGCGCCAGCAGTCAATCGGCTCAGTTGGGCAATCAGCCCCAGCATTTT	CASSQSAQLGNQPQHF
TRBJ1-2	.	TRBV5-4	TGTGCCAGCAGCCCCGGGGACTATGGCTACACCTTC	CASSPGDYGYTF
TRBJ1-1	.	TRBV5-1	TGCGCCAGCAGCAGGGGGACGGTGAACACTGAAGCTTTCTTT	CASSRGTVNTEAFF
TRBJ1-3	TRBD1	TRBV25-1	TGTGCCAGCAGTGGAGACAGGGGACCTGGAAACACCATATATTTT	CASSGDRGPGNTIYF
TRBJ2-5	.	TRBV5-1	TGCGCCAGCAGCTTGATCGGGCAACAAGAGACCCAGTACTTC	CASSLIGQQETQYF
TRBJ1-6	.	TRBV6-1	TGTGCCAGCAGTGTCCGGGACAAGAATTCACCCCTCCACTTT	CASSVRDKNSPLHF
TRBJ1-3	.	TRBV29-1	TGCAGCGCCGGCGGGGCCTCTGGAAACACCATATATTTT	CSAGGASGNTIYF
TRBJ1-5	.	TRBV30	TGTGCCTGGAGTGGGGGCCAACCCTACCAATATCAGCCCCAGCATTTT	CAWSGGQPYQYQPQHF
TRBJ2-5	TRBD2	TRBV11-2	TGTGCCAGCAGCTTAGATGGCGGGGGGGGAGAGACCCAGTACTTC	CASSLDGGGGETQYF
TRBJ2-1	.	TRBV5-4	TGTGCCAGCAGCTTGGGCGGGCGACAGGCCAATGAGCAGTTCTTC	CASSLGGRQANEQFF